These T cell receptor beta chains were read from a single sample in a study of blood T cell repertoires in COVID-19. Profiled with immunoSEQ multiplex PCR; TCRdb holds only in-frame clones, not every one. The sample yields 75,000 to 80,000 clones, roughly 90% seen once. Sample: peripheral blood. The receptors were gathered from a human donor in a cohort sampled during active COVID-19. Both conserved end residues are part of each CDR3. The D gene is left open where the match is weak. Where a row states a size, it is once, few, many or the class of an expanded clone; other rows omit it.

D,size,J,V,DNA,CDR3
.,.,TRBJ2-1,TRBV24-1,TGTGCCACCAGCCCCAGAGGGCCGACCTACAATGAGCAGTTCTTC,CATSPRGPTYNEQFF
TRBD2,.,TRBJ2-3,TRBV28,TGTGCCAGCAGTCCTCCGGGACTAGACACAGATACGCAGTATTTT,CASSPPGLDTDTQYF
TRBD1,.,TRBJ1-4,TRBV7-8,TGTGCCAGCAGCCGATCAGGGGGTTCGACTGAAAAACTGTTTTTT,CASSRSGGSTEKLFF
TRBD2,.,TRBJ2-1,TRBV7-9,TGTGCCAGCAGCCTGACTAGCGGGGGGTACGATGAGCAGTTCTTC,CASSLTSGGYDEQFF
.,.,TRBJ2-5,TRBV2,TGTGCCAGTCAGAGGGGGGGGGAGACCCAGTACTTC,CASQRGGETQYF
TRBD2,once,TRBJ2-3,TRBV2,TGTGCCAGCAGTGGGACTAGCGGGTCCCAGGATACGCAGTATTTT,CASSGTSGSQDTQYF
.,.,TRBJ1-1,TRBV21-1,TGTGCCAGCAGCCTTACGACAGGGGAAGGCACTGAAGCTTTCTTT,CASSLTTGEGTEAFF
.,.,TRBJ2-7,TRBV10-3,TGTGCCATCAGCGGCGGCTACGAGCAGTACTTC,CAISGGYEQYF
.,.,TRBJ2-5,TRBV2,TGTGCCAGCTACATAGGTGGGACTTCAGTAGAGACCCAGTACTTC,CASYIGGTSVETQYF
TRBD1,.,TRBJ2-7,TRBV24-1,TGTGCCACCAGTGATCCGACAGGGACCTACGAGCAGTACTTC,CATSDPTGTYEQYF
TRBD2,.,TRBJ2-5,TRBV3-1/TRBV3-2,TGTGCCAGCAGCCAAGGTACTAGCGGGAGGATTGGGACCCAGTACTTC,CASSQGTSGRIGTQYF
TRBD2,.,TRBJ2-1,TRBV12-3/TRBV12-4,TGTGCCAGCAGTTTAGGCGGGGGGCAGGGGCAGTTCTTC,CASSLGGGQGQFF
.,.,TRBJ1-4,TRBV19,TGTGCCAGTAGTATAGGGGCCAGGCGGGTTGAAAAACTGTTTTTT,CASSIGARRVEKLFF
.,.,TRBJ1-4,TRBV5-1,TGCGCCAGCAGCTTGGGGCCAGGGGCTAATGAAAAACTGTTTTTT,CASSLGPGANEKLFF
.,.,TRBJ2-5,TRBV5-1,TGCGCCAGCGGGACCGGGGGACAAGAGACCCAGTACTTC,CASGTGGQETQYF
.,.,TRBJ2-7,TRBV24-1,TGTGCCACCAGTGAGGGGTCCCCGGGGTACGAGCAGTACTTC,CATSEGSPGYEQYF
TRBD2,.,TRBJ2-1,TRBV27,TGTGCCAGCAGTTTATCAGCGGGAGGTTACAATGAGCAGTTCTTC,CASSLSAGGYNEQFF
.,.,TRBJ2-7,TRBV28,TGTGCCACCCAGAGGGGGATCAACTACGAGCAGTACTTC,CATQRGINYEQYF
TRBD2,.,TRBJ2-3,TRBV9,TGTGCCAGCAGCGTTTCACTAGCGGGGGGGCGAAATACGCAGTATTTT,CASSVSLAGGRNTQYF
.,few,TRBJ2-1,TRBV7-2,TGTGCCAGCAGCTTAGGGACTGAGAATGAGCAGTTCTTC,CASSLGTENEQFF
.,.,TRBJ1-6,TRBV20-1,TGCAGTGCTAGTCTGAGCGAGGGTAATTCACCCCTCCACTTT,CSASLSEGNSPLHF
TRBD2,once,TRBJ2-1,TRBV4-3,TGCGCCAGCAGCCAAGTGGGGGGGAATGAGCAGTTCTTC,CASSQVGGNEQFF
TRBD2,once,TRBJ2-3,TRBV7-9,TGTGCCAGCAGCTCCGGACTAGCGGGAGCTCCAGATACGCAGTATTTT,CASSSGLAGAPDTQYF
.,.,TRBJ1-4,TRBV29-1,TGCAGCGTTCTGACGGGGAGCCGGAAACTGTTTTTT,CSVLTGSRKLFF
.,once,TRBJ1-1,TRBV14,TGTGCCAGCAGCCAAGATTGGGGGGGATACACTGAAGCTTTCTTT,CASSQDWGGYTEAFF
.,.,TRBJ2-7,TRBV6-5,TGTGCCAGCAGTAGGACTGGCTCCTACGAGCAGTACTTC,CASSRTGSYEQYF
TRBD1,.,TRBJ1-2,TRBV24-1,TGTGCCACCAGTGATGACCGGGACAGGGGAGACTATGGCTACACCTTC,CATSDDRDRGDYGYTF
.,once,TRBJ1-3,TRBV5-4,TGTGCCAGCAGCCCGCCGACAGAGAGCTCTGGAAACACCATATATTTT,CASSPPTESSGNTIYF
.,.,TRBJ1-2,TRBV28,TGTGCCAGCAGTTTATCCGGTGTGCGTAATGGCTACACCTTC,CASSLSGVRNGYTF
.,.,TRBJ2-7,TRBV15,TGTGCCACCAGCAGAGATCGAGGGAGTTCTGGTTTTGGGCAGTACTTC,CATSRDRGSSGFGQYF
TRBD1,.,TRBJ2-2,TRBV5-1,TGCGCCAGCAGCTTACCGACAGGGTCGACCGGGGAGCTGTTTTTT,CASSLPTGSTGELFF
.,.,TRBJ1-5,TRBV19,TGTGCCAGTAGTATTGGTTGGGGGGGCCGGGGTCAGCCCCAGCATTTT,CASSIGWGGRGQPQHF
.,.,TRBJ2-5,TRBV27,TGTGCCAGCCGGCTGAGCGGAATCCAAGAGACCCAGTACTTC,CASRLSGIQETQYF
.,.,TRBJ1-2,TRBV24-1,TGTGCCACCAGTGACTCCGGGACAATTGGCTACACCTTC,CATSDSGTIGYTF
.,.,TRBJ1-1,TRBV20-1,TGCAGCTGGAGGGTGAACACTGAAGCTTTCTTT,CSWRVNTEAFF
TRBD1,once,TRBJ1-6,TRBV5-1,TGCGCCAGCAGCTTGGAGGGGGCGGATTCACCCCTCCACTTT,CASSLEGADSPLHF
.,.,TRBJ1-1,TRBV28,TGTGCCAGCAGTTTTCGCGGTTACACTGAAGCTTTCTTT,CASSFRGYTEAFF
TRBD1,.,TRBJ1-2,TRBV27,TGTGTCAGCAGTTTTCTGTTTTCTGCGGTCCCCGGGACAGAGCCTCCCTATGGCTACACCTTC,CVSSFLFSAVPGTEPPYGYTF
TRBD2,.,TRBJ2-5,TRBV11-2,TGTGCCAGCAGGCCGGGGGGTATATTGGAGACCCAGTACTTC,CASRPGGILETQYF
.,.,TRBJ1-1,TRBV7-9,TGTGCCAGCAGCTACCGGACAGCGAACACTGAAGCTTTCTTT,CASSYRTANTEAFF
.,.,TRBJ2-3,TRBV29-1,TGCAGCGTTGAAGCCAGCGGCACAGATACGCAGTATTTT,CSVEASGTDTQYF
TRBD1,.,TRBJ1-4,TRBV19,TGTGCCAGTAGTATAGAGAGGGACAGGACAACTAATGAAAAACTGTTTTTT,CASSIERDRTTNEKLFF
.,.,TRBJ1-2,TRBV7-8,TGTGCCAGCAGCTTAGTGGAGGAAGGCTACACCTTC,CASSLVEEGYTF
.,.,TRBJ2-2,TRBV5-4,TGTGCCAGCAGCTTGGACACCACAACCGGGGAGCTGTTTTTT,CASSLDTTTGELFF
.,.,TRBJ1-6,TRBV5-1,TGCGCCAGCAGCTTGAACAGCCAGGGGCGGTCACCCCTCCACTTT,CASSLNSQGRSPLHF
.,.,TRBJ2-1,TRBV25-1,TGTGCCAGCAGTGAATCTACAGGGAAGTTCTTC,CASSESTGKFF
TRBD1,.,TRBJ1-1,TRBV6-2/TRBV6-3,TGTGCCAGCAGCCCCCAGGGGGACAGGCCCATGTTCTTT,CASSPQGDRPMFF
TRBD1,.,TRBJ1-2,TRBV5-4,TGTGCCAGCAGCTTACAGGGGGCAGACTATGGCTACACCTTC,CASSLQGADYGYTF
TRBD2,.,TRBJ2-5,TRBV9,TGTGCCAGCAGCGAGGGGACTAGCGGGGGGAGCATGGAGACCCAGTACTTC,CASSEGTSGGSMETQYF
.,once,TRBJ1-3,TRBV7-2,TGTGCCAGCAGCGAGATGATCTCTGGAAACACCATATATTTT,CASSEMISGNTIYF
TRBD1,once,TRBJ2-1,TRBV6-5,TGTGCCAGCAGTTACGGGGGACAGATATACAATGAGCAGTTCTTC,CASSYGGQIYNEQFF
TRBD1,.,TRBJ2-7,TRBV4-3,TGCGCCAGCAGCCGCCGGGACAGGGAGGACGAGCAGTACTTC,CASSRRDREDEQYF
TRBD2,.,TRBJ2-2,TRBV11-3,TGTGCCAGCAGCAGTACTAGCGGGAGGGCCTACACCGGGGAGCTGTTTTTT,CASSSTSGRAYTGELFF
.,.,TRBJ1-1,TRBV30,TGTGCCTGGAGTGTTCGGGTTAACACTGAAGCTTTCTTT,CAWSVRVNTEAFF
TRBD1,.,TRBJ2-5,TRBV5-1,TGCGCCAGCAGCCGGGGGACAGGGGGCGGGGAGACCCAGTACTTC,CASSRGTGGGETQYF
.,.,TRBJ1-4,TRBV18,TGTGCCAGCTCACCAAAGAGCGCGGGGACTTCGTTTTTT,CASSPKSAGTSFF